This T cell receptor beta chain comes out of a study of blood T cell repertoires in COVID-19 (dated by TCRdb to the early 2020s). Looking at the study overall: Samples covering the acute and convalescent phases of COVID-19 were provided by collaborators in the United States, Italy and Spain. Where HLA class I and class II types were available, the types were taken from metadata supplied by the sample provider, not from assay-based typing. Subjects who had been exposed to COVID-19, were actively infected with it, or had recovered from it provided the deeply sampled blood TCRbeta repertoires that made up the dataset. The material from the prospective study consisted of cDNA or gDNA derived from T cells, B-cell-depleted T cells, or PBMCs. Nearly every sample came with metadata listing a de-identified subject ID, COVID-19 status, age in years and sex. A freely available public database, intended as a resource for researchers studying the immune response to SARS-CoV-2, is where the repertoires were released. Samples came from the ongoing ImmuneRACE study (first 160 participants) plus 1,254 subjects from 6 global collaborators. Overall results and qualifications from the work: The quantity of clinical and demographic metadata differed by source and by participant and was supplied without curation.

The immunoSEQ Assay, a bias-controlled multiplex PCR, was used to amplify TCRbeta CDR3 regions from genomic DNA. In the authors' own workflow: Within the assay, amplification of reference gene primers was used to estimate how many nucleated cells each sample contained. Sequence reads were collapsed and filtered to measure the absolute abundance of every unique TCRbeta CDR3 rearrangement. For each sample, productive Simpson clonality was calculated as the square root of Simpson's diversity index over productive rearrangements. Not all clones reach the TCRdb copy of this immuneACCESS table, which keeps in-frame sequences only. Checked studies attribute under half of the gap to unresolved V genes and leave the rest unexplained. The V and J calls and clone size are taken from that table; D and trimming were inferred from the DNA. This sample gives about 70,000 clones in total; around 85% of them show up just once. Roughly 40% of the sample is in the top ten clones.

The CDR3 runs 15 residues from the cysteine to the phenylalanine. Of all the DNA, just the CDR3 is kept, 45 bases in frame from base 1. Clipping removes 2 bases from V and 5 bases from J, with 8 as the unmatched junction base count. CDR1 LGHNA and CDR2 YSLEER were looked up in the germline V gene. About this clone itself: No cognate antigen has been identified for it. The input lacks base qualities; no much larger clone sits a single base away.

The collaborating institutions used their own protocols to collect whole blood in K2EDTA tubes. For TCRbeta analysis, collaborators shipped samples as frozen whole blood, isolated PBMCs, or DNA extracted from either of those sample types. The sequencing input was peripheral blood. This sequence uses TRBV4-3 and TRBJ1-2, with 7 bases matching TRBD1. This TCR was recovered from a woman older than 75 with active or convalescent COVID-19. The CDR3 protein: CASSQQIGTEYGYTF. The nucleotides are TGCGCCAGCAGCCAACAAATCGGGACAGAATATGGCTACACCTTC.